Shown below are 8 T cell receptor beta chains from a single sample sequenced in a study of T cell responses to AZD1222 COVID-19 vaccine. The repertoire was sequenced with immunoSEQ multiplex PCR; TCRdb's copy has only in-frame clones and lacks some. The profile shows about 50,000 clones, 70% to 90% of them singletons. Sequenced here: peripheral blood, sampled on day 0 of AZD1222 vaccination. Source of these receptors: an adult in good health.

The table lists this clone with a few counts. The chain has TRBV11-3 and TRBJ1-4, with no clear D. CDR3 size: 17 residues. V lost 1 base to trimming and J lost 7 bases, with 19 bases between them. The germline CDR1 and CDR2 sequences are SGHNT and YENEEA. CDR3: CASSLVGKSRWIEKLFF. In DNA form, the CDR3 reads TGTGCCAGCAGCTTAGTGGGGAAGAGTAGATGGATTGAAAAACTGTTTTTT.

This clone has a single count. The CDR3 nucleotides read TGTGCTAGTGGTTTGGCCTTGGGCACTGAAGCTTTCTTT. Translating gives CASGLALGTEAFF. The rearrangement joins TRBV12-5 to TRBJ1-1; no clear D gene. Germline CDR1 reads LGHNT; CDR2 reads FRNRAP. V was pared by 1 base and J by 4 bases, with 7 bases between. The CDR3 extends over 13 amino acids.

This sequence joins TRBV19 and TRBJ1-5; D is perhaps TRBD1 (6 bases). This CDR3 is built from 15 residues. Deletions cut 3 bases from V and 4 bases from J, with 13 bases between. Per the germline V gene, CDR1 is LNHDA and CDR2 is SQIVND (reference sequence). CDR3: CASSIGGGGNQPQHF. CDR3 sequence (DNA): TGTGCCAGTAGTATTGGAGGGGGGGGGAATCAGCCCCAGCATTTT.

This clone was detected only a few times. This chain connects TRBV18 to TRBJ1-6; the D is unclear. The CDR3 is made up of 16 amino acids. V lost 3 bases, J lost 6 bases, and 15 bases lay in between. Per germline, CDR1 KGHSH and CDR2 LQKENI. CDR3 loop: CASSPGLPAGNSPLHF. The CDR3, as DNA: TGTGCCAGCTCACCGGGCCTACCGGCGGGTAATTCACCCCTCCACTTT.

The chain employs TRBV25-1 and TRBJ1-2, with D uncertain. The CDR3 loop spans 12 amino acids. Germline V gene sequence: CDR1 MGHDK, CDR2 SYGVNS. Deletions cut 5 bases from V and 0 bases from J, with 4 bases between. CDR3 region: CASSLPNYGYTF. DNA of the CDR3: TGTGCCAGCAGTTTGCCTAACTATGGCTACACCTTC.

In its sample, this clone was seen a few times. This chain joins TRBV3-1 (or the pseudogene TRBV3-2) and TRBJ1-2; 7 nucleotides match TRBD1. The CDR3 runs 13 residues. CDR1 and CDR2 (germline): LGHDT, YNNKEL (reference sequence). Losses at the gene ends were 5 bases for V and 8 bases for J; bases not matched to a gene: 8. CDR3 nucleotide sequence: TGTGCCAGCAGCGATCGGGACAGAGGGGGCTACACCTTC. This gives the protein CASSDRDRGGYTF.

The chain is built from TRBV7-2 and TRBJ1-5; tentative D call: TRBD1 (5 bases). Trimming took off 2 bases at V and 11 bases at J, with 16 bases between the two ends. CDR3 length: 14 amino acids. From germline, CDR1 is SGHTA and CDR2 FQGNSA. Written as DNA, the CDR3 is TGTGCCAGCAGCTTAACCCGTCGGGGGGGTTCCCAGCATTTT. Translated: CASSLTRRGGSQHF.

As to this clone: The junction and the germline gene differ at one end; a read error may be behind it. The chain couples TRBV7-7 to TRBJ2-2, with 7 bases fitting TRBD1. CDR1 and CDR2 (germline): SSHAT, FNYEAQ (reference sequence). CDR3 length: 15 amino acids. The CDR3 sequence is CASSLDGTGARELFF. CDR3 bases: TGTGCTAGCAGCTTAGATGGCACAGGGGCAAGGGAGCTGTTTTTT.